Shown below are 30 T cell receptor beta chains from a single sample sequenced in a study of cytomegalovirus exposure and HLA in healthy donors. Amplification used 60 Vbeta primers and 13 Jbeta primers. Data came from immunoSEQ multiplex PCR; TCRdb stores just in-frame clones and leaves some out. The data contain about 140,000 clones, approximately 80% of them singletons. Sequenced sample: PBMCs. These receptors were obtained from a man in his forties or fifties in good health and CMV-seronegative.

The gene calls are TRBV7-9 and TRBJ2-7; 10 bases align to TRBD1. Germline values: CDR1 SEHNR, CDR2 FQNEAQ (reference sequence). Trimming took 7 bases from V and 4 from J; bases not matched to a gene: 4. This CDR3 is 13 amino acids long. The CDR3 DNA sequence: TGTGCCAGCAACGGACAGGGGGGATACGAGCAGTACTTC. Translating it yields CASNGQGGYEQYF.

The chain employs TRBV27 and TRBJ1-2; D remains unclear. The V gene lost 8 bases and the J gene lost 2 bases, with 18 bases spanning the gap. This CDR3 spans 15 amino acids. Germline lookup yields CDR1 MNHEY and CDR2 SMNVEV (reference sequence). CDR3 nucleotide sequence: TGTGCCAGCTCCCCTCTGGAGGGCAGCAACTATGGCTACACCTTC. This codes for CASSPLEGSNYGYTF.

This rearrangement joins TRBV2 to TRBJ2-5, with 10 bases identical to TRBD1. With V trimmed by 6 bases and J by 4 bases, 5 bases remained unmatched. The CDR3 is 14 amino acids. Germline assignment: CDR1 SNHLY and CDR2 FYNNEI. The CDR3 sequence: CASSGTGVGETQYF. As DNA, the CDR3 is TGTGCCAGCAGCGGGACAGGGGTCGGAGAGACCCAGTACTTC.

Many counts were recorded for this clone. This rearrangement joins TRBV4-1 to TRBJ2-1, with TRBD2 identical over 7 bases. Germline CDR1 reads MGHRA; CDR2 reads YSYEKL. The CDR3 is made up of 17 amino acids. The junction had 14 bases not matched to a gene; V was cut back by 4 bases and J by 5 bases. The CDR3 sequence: CASSRGPASGNDNEQFF. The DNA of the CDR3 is TGCGCCAGCAGCCGAGGCCCGGCCAGCGGGAATGACAATGAGCAGTTCTTC.

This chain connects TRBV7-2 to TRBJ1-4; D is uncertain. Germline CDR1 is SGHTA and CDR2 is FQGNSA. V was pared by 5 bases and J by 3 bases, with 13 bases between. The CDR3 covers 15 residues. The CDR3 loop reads CASSPRGGPNEKLFF. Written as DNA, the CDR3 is TGTGCCAGCAGCCCTCGGGGAGGCCCTAATGAAAAACTGTTTTTT. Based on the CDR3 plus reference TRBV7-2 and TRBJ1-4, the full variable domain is GAGVSQSPSNKVTEKGKDVELRCDPISGHTALYWYRQSLGQGLEFLIYFQGNSAPDKSGLPSDRFSAERTGGSVSTLTIQRTQQEDSAVYLCASSPRGGPNEKLFFGSGTQLSVL.

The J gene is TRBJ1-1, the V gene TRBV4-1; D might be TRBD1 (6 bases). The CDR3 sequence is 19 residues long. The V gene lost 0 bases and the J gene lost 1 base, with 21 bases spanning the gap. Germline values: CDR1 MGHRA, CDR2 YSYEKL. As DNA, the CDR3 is TGCGCCAGCAGCCAAGATTGGAACAGGGTGAGGGTGGAGAACACTGAAGCTTTCTTT. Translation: CASSQDWNRVRVENTEAFF.

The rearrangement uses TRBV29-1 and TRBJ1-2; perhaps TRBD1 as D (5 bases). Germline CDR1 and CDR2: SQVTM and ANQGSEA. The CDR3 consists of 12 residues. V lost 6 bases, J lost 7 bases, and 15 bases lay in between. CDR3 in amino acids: CSVLMGGSGYTF. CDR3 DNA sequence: TGCAGCGTCTTGATGGGGGGTTCTGGCTACACCTTC.

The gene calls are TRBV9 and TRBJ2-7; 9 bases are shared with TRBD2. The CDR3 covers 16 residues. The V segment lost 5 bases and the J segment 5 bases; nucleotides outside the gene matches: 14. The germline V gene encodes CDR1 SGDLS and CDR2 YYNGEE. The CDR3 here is CASSWRGAGGPNEQYF. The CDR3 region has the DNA TGTGCCAGCAGTTGGAGGGGGGCGGGAGGGCCCAACGAGCAGTACTTC.

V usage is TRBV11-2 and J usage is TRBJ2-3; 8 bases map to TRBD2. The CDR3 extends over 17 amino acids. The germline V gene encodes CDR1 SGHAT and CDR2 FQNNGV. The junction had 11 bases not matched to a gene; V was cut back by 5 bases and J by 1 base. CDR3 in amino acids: CASSTPLAGGRTDTQYF. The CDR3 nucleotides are TGTGCCAGCAGCACCCCTCTGGCGGGAGGACGCACAGATACGCAGTATTTT.

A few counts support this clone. The CDR3 coding sequence is TGTGCCAGCAGCCCAGTCGCCCTAGCGGGAGGTCGAGAGACCCAGTACTTC. Residues: CASSPVALAGGRETQYF. The chain links TRBV11-2 to TRBJ2-5; TRBD2 aligns across 11 bases. Germline CDR1 SGHAT, CDR2 FQNNGV. The junction had 12 bases not matched to a gene; V was cut back by 5 bases and J by 4 bases. The CDR3 extends over 17 amino acids. Drawing the rest from reference TRBV11-2 and TRBJ2-5, the complete variable domain is EAGVAQSPRYKIIEKRQSVAFWCNPISGHATLYWYQQILGQGPKLLIQFQNNGVVDDSQLPKDRFSAERLKGVDSTLKIQPAKLEDSAVYLCASSPVALAGGRETQYFGPGTRLLVL.

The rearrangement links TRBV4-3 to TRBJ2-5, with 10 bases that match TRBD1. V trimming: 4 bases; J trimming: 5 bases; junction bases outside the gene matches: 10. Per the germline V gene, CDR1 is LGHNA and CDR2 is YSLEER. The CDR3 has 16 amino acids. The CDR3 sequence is CASSPNRQGAGETQYF. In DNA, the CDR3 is TGCGCCAGCAGCCCCAATAGACAGGGGGCAGGGGAGACCCAGTACTTC.

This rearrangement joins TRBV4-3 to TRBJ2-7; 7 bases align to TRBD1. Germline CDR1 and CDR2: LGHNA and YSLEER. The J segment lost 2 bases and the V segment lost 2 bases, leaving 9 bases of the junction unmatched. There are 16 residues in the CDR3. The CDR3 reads CASSQLWTGGPYEQYF. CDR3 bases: TGCGCCAGCAGCCAATTGTGGACAGGCGGCCCCTACGAGCAGTACTTC.

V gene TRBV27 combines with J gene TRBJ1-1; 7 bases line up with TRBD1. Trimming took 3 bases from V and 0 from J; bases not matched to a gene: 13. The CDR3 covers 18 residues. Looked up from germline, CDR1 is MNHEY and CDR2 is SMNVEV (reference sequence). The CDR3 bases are TGTGCCAGCAGTTTTACCCCTTTTGGACAGGTCATGAACACTGAAGCTTTCTTT. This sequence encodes CASSFTPFGQVMNTEAFF.

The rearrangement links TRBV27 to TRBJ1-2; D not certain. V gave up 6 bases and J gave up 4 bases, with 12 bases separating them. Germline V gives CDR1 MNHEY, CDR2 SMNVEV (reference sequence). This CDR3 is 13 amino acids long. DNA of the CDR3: TGTGCCAGCAGCGACCTGGGCTTCTATGGCTACACCTTC. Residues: CASSDLGFYGYTF.

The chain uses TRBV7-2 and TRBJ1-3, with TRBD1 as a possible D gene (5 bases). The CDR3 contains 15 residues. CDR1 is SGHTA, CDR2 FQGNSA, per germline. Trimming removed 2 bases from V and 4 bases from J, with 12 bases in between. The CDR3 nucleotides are TGTGCCAGCAGCTTATCCCCCAGGGAAGGAAACACCATATATTTT. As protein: CASSLSPREGNTIYF.

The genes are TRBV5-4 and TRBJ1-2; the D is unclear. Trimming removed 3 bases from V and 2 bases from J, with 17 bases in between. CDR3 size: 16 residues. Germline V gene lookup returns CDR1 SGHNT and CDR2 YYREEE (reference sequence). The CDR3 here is CASSSITTAHNYGYTF. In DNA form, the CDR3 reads TGTGCCAGCAGCTCGATCACCACAGCTCACAACTATGGCTACACCTTC.

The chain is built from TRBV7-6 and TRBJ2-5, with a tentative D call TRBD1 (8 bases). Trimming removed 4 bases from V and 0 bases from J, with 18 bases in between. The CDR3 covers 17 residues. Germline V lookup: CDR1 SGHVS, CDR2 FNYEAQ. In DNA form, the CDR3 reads TGTGCCAGCAGCTCAGGGAGGGACAGGTTGTACCAAGAGACCCAGTACTTC. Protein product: CASSSGRDRLYQETQYF. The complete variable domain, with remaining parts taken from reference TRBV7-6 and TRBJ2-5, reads GAGVSQSPRYKVTKRGQDVALRCDPISGHVSLYWYRQALGQGPEFLTYFNYEAQQDKSGLPNDRFSAERPEGSISTLTIQRTEQRDSAMYRCASSSGRDRLYQETQYFGPGTRLLVL.

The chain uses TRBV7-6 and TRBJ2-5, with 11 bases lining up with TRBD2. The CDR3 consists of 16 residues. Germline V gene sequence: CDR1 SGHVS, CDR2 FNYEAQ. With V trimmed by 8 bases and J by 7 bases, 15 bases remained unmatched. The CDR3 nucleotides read TGTGCCAGCTCTCCAAGGCTAGCGGGAGGCCGGGGGACCCAGTACTTC. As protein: CASSPRLAGGRGTQYF.

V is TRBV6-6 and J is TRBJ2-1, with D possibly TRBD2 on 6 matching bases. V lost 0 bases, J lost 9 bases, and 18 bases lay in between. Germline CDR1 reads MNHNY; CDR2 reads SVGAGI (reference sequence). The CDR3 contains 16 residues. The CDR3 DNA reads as TGTGCCAGCAGTTACTCGCGGGACCCGATACACGGTGAGCAGTTCTTC. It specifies CASSYSRDPIHGEQFF.

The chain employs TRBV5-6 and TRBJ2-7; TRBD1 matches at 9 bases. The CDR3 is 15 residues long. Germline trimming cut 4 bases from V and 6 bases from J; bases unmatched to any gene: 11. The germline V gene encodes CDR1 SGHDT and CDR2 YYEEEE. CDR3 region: CASSDAGTGFPEQYF. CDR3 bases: TGTGCCAGCAGCGATGCCGGGACAGGGTTTCCCGAGCAGTACTTC.

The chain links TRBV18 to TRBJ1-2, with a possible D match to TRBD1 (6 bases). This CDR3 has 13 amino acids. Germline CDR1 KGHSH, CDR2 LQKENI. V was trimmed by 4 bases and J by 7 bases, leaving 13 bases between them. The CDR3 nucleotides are TGTGCCAGCTCACAGGGACGGGACACTGGCTACACCTTC. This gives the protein CASSQGRDTGYTF.

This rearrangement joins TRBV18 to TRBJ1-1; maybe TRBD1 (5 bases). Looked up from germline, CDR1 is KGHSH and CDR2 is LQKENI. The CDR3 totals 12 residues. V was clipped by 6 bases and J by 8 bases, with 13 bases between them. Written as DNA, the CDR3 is TGTGCCAGCTCCCGGGACTCCCTAGAAGCTTTCTTT. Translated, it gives CASSRDSLEAFF.

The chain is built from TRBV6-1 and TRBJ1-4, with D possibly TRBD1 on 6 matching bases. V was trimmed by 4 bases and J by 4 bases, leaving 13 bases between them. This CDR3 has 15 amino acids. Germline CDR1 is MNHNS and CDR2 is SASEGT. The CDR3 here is CASSVQGTHNEKLFF. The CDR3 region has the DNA TGTGCCAGCAGTGTACAGGGCACCCATAATGAAAAACTGTTTTTT.

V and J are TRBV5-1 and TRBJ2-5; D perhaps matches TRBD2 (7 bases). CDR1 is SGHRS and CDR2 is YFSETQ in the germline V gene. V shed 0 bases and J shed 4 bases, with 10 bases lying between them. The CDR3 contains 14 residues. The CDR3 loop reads CASSLAGGPETQYF. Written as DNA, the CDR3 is TGCGCCAGCAGCTTGGCCGGGGGGCCAGAGACCCAGTACTTC.

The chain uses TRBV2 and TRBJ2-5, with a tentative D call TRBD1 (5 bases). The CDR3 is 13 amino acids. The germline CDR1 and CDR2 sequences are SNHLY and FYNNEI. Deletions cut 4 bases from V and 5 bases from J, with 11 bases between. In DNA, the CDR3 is TGTGCCAGCAGTGGTCAGGGTGGGGAGACCCAGTACTTC. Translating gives CASSGQGGETQYF.

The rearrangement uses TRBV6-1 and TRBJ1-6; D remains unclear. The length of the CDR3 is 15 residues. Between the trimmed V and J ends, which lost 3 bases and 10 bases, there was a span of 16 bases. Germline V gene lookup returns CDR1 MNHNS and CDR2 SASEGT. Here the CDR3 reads CASSEGSPTVSPLHF. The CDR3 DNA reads TGTGCCAGCAGTGAGGGCTCCCCGACGGTGTCACCCCTCCACTTT.

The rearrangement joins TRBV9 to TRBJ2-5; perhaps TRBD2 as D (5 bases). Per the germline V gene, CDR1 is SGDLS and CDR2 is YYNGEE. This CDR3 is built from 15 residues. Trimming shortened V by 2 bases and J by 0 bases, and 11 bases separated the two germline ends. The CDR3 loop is CASSVVGENQETQYF. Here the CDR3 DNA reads TGTGCCAGCAGCGTGGTCGGGGAAAACCAAGAGACCCAGTACTTC.

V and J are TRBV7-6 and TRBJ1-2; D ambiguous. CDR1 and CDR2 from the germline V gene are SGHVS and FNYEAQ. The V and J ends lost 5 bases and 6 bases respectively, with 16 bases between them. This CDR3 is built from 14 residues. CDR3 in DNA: TGTGCCAGCAGCCGTAGCGAGGGTCTCGATGGCTACACCTTC. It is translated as CASSRSEGLDGYTF. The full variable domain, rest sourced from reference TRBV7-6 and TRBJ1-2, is GAGVSQSPRYKVTKRGQDVALRCDPISGHVSLYWYRQALGQGPEFLTYFNYEAQQDKSGLPNDRFSAERPEGSISTLTIQRTEQRDSAMYRCASSRSEGLDGYTFGSGTRLTVV.

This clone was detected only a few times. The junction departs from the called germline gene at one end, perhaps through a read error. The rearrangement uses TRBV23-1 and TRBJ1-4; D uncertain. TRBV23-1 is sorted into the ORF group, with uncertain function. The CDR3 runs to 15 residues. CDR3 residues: CARSQSVRFNEKLFF. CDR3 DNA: TGCGCCAGAAGTCAATCCGTCAGATTTAATGAAAAACTGTTTTTT.

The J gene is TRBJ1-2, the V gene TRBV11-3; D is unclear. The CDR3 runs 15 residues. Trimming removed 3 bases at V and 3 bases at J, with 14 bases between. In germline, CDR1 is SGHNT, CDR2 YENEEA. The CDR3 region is CASSLRSTVDYGYTF. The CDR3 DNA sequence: TGTGCCAGCAGCTTGCGGTCAACGGTGGACTATGGCTACACCTTC.